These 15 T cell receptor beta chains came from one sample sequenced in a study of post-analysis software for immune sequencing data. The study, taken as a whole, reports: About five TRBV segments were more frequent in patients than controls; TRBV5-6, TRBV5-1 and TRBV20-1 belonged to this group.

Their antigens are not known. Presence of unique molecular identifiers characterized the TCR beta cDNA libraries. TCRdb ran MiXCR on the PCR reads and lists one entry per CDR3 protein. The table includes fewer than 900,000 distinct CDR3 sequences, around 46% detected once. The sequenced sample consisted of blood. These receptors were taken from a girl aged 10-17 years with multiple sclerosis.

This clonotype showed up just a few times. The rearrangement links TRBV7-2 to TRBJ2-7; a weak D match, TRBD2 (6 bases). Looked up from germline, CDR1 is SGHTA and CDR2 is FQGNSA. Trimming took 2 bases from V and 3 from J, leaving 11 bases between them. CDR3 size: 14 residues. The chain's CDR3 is CASSLIPGSYEQYF. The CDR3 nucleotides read TGTGCCAGCAGCTTAATCCCCGGGAGCTACGAGCAGTACTTC.

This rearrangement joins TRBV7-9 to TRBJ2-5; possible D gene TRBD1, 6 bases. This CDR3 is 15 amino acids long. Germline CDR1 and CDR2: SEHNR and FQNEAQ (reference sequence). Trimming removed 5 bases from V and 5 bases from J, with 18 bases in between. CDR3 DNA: TGTGCCAGCAGCCAAACCCGACAGGCAAGCGAGACCCAGTACTTC. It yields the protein CASSQTRQASETQYF.

CDR3 amino acids: CSASPRQGAYEQYF. The CDR3 DNA follows: TGCAGTGCTAGCCCTCGACAGGGGGCGTACGAGCAGTACTTC. This chain connects TRBV20-1 to TRBJ2-4; 10 positions match TRBD1. The last part of the DNA fits TRBJ2-7 better; the J call may be wrong. Germline V gives CDR1 DFQATT, CDR2 SNEGSKA (reference sequence). The CDR3 consists of 14 residues.

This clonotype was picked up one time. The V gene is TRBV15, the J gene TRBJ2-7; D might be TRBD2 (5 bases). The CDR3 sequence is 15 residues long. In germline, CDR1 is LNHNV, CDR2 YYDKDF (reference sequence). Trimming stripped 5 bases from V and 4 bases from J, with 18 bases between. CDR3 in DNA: TGTGCCACCAGCCCGGAGAGGGCCCACCCTTACGAGCAGTACTTC. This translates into CATSPERAHPYEQYF.

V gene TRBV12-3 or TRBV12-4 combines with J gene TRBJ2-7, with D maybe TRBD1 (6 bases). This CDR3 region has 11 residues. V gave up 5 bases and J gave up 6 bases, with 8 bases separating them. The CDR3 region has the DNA TGTGCCAGCAGTGACAGGTCCGAGCAGTACTTC. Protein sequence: CASSDRSEQYF.

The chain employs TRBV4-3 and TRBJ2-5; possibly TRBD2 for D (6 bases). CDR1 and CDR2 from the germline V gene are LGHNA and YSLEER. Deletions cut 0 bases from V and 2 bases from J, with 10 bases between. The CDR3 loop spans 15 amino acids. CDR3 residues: CASSQDLALQETQYF. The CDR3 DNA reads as TGCGCCAGCAGCCAAGATCTAGCGTTACAAGAGACCCAGTACTTC.

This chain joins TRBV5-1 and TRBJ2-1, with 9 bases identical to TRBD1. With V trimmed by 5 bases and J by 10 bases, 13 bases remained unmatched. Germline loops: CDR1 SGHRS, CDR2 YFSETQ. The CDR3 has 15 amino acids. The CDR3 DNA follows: TGCGCCAGCAGGGATCCGGACAGGGGTTTGGTGGAGCAGTTCTTC. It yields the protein CASRDPDRGLVEQFF.

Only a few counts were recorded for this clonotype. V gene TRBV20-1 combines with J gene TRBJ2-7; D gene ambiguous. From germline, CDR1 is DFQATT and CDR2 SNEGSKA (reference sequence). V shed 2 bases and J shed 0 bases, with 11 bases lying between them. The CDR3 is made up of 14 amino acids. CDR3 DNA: TGCAGTGCTAGACCCAGGTCGAGCTCCTACGAGCAGTACTTC. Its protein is CSARPRSSSYEQYF.

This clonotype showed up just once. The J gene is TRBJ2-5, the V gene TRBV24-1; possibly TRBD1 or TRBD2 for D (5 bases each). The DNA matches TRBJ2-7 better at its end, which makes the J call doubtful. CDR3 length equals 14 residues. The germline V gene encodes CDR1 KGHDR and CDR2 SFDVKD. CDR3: CATSDARGPYEQYF. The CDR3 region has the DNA TGTGCCACCAGTGATGCCCGGGGACCCTACGAGCAGTACTTC.

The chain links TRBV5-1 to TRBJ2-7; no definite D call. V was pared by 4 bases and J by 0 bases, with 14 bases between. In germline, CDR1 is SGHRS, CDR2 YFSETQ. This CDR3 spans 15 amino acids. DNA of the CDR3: TGCGCCAGCAGCCGGACCGGGCTAAGCTCCTACGAGCAGTACTTC. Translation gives CASSRTGLSSYEQYF. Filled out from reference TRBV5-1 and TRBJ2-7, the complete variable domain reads KAGVTQTPRYLIKTRGQQVTLSCSPISGHRSVSWYQQTPGQGLQFLFEYFSETQRNKGNFPGRFSGRQFSNSRSEMNVSTLELGDSALYLCASSRTGLSSYEQYFGPGTRLTVT.

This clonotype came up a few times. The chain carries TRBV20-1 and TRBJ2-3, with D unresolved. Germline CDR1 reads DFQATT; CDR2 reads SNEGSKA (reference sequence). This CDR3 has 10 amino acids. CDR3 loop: CSPSTDTQYF. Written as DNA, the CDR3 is TGCAGCCCAAGCACAGATACGCAGTATTTT.

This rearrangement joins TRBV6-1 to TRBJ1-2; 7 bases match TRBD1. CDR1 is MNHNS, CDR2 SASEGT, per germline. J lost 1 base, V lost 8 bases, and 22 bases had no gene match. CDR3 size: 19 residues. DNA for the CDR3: TGTGCCAGCGATCAACCCTTAACCGGGACAGACCACTTTAACTATGGCTACACCTTC. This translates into CASDQPLTGTDHFNYGYTF.

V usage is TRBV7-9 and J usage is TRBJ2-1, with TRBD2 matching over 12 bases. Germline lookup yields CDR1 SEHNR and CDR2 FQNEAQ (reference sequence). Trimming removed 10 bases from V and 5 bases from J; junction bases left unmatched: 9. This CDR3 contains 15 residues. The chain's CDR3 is CATPASGRVNNEQFF. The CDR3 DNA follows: TGTGCCACCCCTGCTAGCGGGAGGGTCAACAATGAGCAGTTCTTC.

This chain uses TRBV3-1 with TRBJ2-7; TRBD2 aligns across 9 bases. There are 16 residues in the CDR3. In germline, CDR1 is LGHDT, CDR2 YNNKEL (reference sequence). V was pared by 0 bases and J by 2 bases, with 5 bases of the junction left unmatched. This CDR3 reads CASSQDASGNPYEQYF. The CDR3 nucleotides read TGTGCCAGCAGCCAAGATGCTAGCGGGAACCCCTACGAGCAGTACTTC.

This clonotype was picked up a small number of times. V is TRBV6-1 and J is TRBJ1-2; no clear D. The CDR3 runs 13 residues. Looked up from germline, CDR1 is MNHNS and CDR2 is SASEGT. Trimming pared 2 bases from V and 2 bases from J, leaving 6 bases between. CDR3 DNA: TGTGCCAGCAGTGAACAACAGAACTATGGCTACACCTTC. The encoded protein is CASSEQQNYGYTF.